These T cell receptor beta chains were read from a single sample in a study of blood T cell repertoires in COVID-19. Using immunoSEQ multiplex PCR, the repertoire was profiled, and TCRdb retains in-frame clones only, with some absent. The sample records about 190,000 clones, roughly nine tenths being singletons. The sequenced material came from peripheral blood. These receptors came from a man in his thirties or forties with acute or convalescent COVID-19. Both conserved end residues are part of each CDR3. D genes are given only for firm matches. Rows give clone size only sometimes, using once, few, many, or a class for an expanded clone.

TRBV7-9,NA,NA,TRBJ2-2,CASSLGRSGDDTGELFF,TGTGCCAGCAGCTTAGGAAGGTCGGGAGATGACACCGGGGAGCTGTTTTTT
TRBV6-6,NA,NA,TRBJ1-5,CASSYVEQYSNQPQHF,TGTGCCAGCAGTTATGTGGAGCAATATAGCAATCAGCCCCAGCATTTT
TRBV10-3,NA,NA,TRBJ2-2,CAISDNGKNTGELFF,TGTGCCATCAGTGATAACGGGAAGAACACCGGGGAGCTGTTTTTT
TRBV28,NA,NA,TRBJ1-5,CASSSPRVTSNQPQHF,TGTGCCAGCAGTTCCCCCCGGGTTACTAGCAATCAGCCCCAGCATTTT
TRBV12-2,NA,NA,TRBJ2-1,CASRFLCRGGRIEQFF,TGTGCAAGTCGCTTTCTTTGTAGGGGGGGCAGGATAGAGCAGTTCTTC
TRBV30,NA,NA,TRBJ1-2,CAWSVPTGPNYGYTF,TGTGCCTGGAGTGTACCCACAGGTCCTAACTATGGCTACACCTTC
TRBV5-1,NA,NA,TRBJ2-4,CASSLGQGAKNIQYF,TGCGCCAGCAGCTTAGGCCAGGGGGCCAAAAACATTCAGTACTTC
TRBV30,NA,NA,TRBJ1-2,CAYSASWGYTF,TGTGCCTATTCGGCTAGCTGGGGCTACACCTTC
TRBV19,TRBD1,NA,TRBJ1-6,CASSRRQGEASYNSPLHF,TGTGCCAGTAGTAGGCGACAGGGAGAAGCCTCCTATAATTCACCCCTCCACTTT
TRBV5-1,NA,NA,TRBJ1-1,CASSLSQGWGTEAFF,TGCGCCAGCAGCCTTTCACAGGGCTGGGGCACTGAAGCTTTCTTT
TRBV19,NA,many,TRBJ1-1,CASSFEGWNTEAFF,TGTGCCAGTAGTTTCGAGGGATGGAACACTGAAGCTTTCTTT
TRBV9,NA,NA,TRBJ1-4,CASSVANGGLFF,TGTGCCAGCAGCGTAGCTAACGGAGGTCTGTTTTTT
TRBV19,NA,few,TRBJ2-7,CASSIGFKSTYEQYF,TGTGCCAGTAGCATCGGGTTTAAAAGTACCTACGAGCAGTACTTC
TRBV27,NA,NA,TRBJ2-2,CASCIGGRNTGELFF,TGTGCCAGCTGTATTGGGGGCAGGAACACCGGGGAGCTGTTTTTT
TRBV19,TRBD2,NA,TRBJ2-2,CASSKWASGAGELFF,TGTGCCAGCTCAAAGTGGGCTAGCGGAGCCGGGGAGCTGTTTTTT
TRBV7-2,NA,NA,TRBJ1-2,CASGSGQWFYGYTF,TGTGCCAGCGGCTCCGGACAGTGGTTCTATGGCTACACCTTC
TRBV28,TRBD2,NA,TRBJ2-1,CASNLAGAYNEQFF,TGTGCCAGCAATCTAGCGGGGGCCTACAATGAGCAGTTCTTC
TRBV5-1,NA,NA,TRBJ2-2,CASSSSGELFF,TGCGCCAGCAGCTCGTCCGGGGAGCTGTTTTTT
TRBV7-3,TRBD1,NA,TRBJ1-6,CASSSGTANSPLHF,TGTGCCAGCAGCTCCGGGACAGCTAATTCACCCCTCCACTTT
TRBV7-9,NA,NA,TRBJ1-2,CASSLNAGHGYTF,TGTGCCAGCAGCTTAAACGCGGGGCATGGCTACACCTTC
TRBV28,NA,NA,TRBJ2-7,CASSLPLASVPEQYF,TGTGCCAGCAGTCTGCCGCTAGCGAGCGTACCCGAGCAGTACTTC
TRBV6-5,NA,NA,TRBJ2-2,CASRAAGTNGELFF,TGTGCCAGCAGGGCCGCGGGGACCAACGGGGAGCTGTTTTTT
TRBV4-1,NA,NA,TRBJ2-1,CASRALDGGLYNEQFF,TGCGCCAGCAGGGCGTTGGACGGGGGACTCTACAATGAGCAGTTCTTC
TRBV30,NA,NA,TRBJ2-2,CAWSVRGRNTGELFF,TGTGCCTGGAGTGTACGAGGGAGGAACACCGGGGAGCTGTTTTTT
TRBV5-1,TRBD1,few,TRBJ2-7,CASSPDRGVLGEQYF,TGCGCCAGCAGCCCGGACAGGGGTGTATTAGGGGAGCAGTACTTC
TRBV5-4,NA,NA,TRBJ2-1,CASSPGVAGFDNEQFF,TGTGCCAGCAGCCCGGGGGTCGCAGGGTTTGACAATGAGCAGTTCTTC
TRBV18,TRBD1,NA,TRBJ1-5,CASSLAQTGEVGNNQPQHF,TGTGCCAGCTCACTGGCCCAAACAGGGGAAGTTGGGAACAATCAGCCCCAGCATTTT
TRBV18,NA,NA,TRBJ2-2,CASSPHAGPTMTTGELFF,TGTGCCAGCTCACCACACGCGGGGCCTACAATGACGACCGGGGAGCTGTTTTTT
TRBV5-1,TRBD2,NA,TRBJ2-5,CASSFREGPQETQYF,TGCGCCAGCAGCTTTCGGGAGGGACCTCAAGAGACCCAGTACTTC